The 30 T cell receptor beta chains given below trace back to one sample, sequenced in a study of monozygotic twins with inflammatory bowel disease. Following a re-call of the 5' RACE reads, TCRdb has one entry per CDR3 protein and lacks DNA. Its table lists over 350,000 distinct CDR3 sequences. Sequencing input: blood. These receptors all stem from a human donor with ulcerative colitis or Crohn's disease, or a healthy co-twin of an affected twin (not recorded which).

The CDR3 region is CATSSTDTQYF. The chain employs TRBV10-3 and TRBJ2-3. Germline assignment: CDR1 ENHRY and CDR2 SYGVKD. CDR3 length equals 11 residues.

V usage is TRBV6-5 and J usage is TRBJ2-2. This CDR3 contains 14 residues. Per the germline V gene, CDR1 is MNHEY and CDR2 is SVGAGI. The CDR3 loop reads CASSYFSVAGELFF.

The gene calls are TRBV4-1 and TRBJ1-5; with no DNA, the TCRdb D assignment of TRBD1 cannot be verified. CDR3 length equals 14 residues. CDR1 MGHRA and CDR2 YSYEKL come from the germline V gene. This CDR3 reads CASSQGPGLEPQHF.

The gene calls are TRBV18 and TRBJ1-3. From germline, CDR1 is KGHSH and CDR2 LQKENI. This CDR3 is built from 14 residues. CDR3: CASSIQGRGNTIYF.

This chain connects TRBV6-2 or TRBV6-3 to TRBJ2-7; without DNA, the TCRdb call of TRBD1 cannot be checked. This CDR3 is 13 amino acids long. Germline CDR1 and CDR2: MNHEY and SVGEGT. This CDR3 is CASSPSDSRPQYF.

This chain links TRBV5-1 with TRBJ2-7; TCRdb designates TRBD1, a call that cannot be tested without DNA. Germline assignment: CDR1 SGHRS and CDR2 YFSETQ. The CDR3 contains 14 residues. The CDR3 loop is CASSLGSRAYEQYF. Based on the CDR3 plus reference TRBV5-1 and TRBJ2-7, the full variable domain is KAGVTQTPRYLIKTRGQQVTLSCSPISGHRSVSWYQQTPGQGLQFLFEYFSETQRNKGNFPGRFSGRQFSNSRSEMNVSTLELGDSALYLCASSLGSRAYEQYFGPGTRLTVT.

V usage is TRBV5-1 and J usage is TRBJ2-1. Germline assignment: CDR1 SGHRS and CDR2 YFSETQ. The CDR3 totals 15 residues. The CDR3 is CASSLTGSSYNEQFF.

The rearrangement links TRBV5-1 to TRBJ1-1. The CDR3 totals 15 residues. Germline CDR1 is SGHRS and CDR2 is YFSETQ. This chain's CDR3 is CASSLVRGQNTEAFF.

This chain joins TRBV5-1 and TRBJ1-1. Germline V CDR1 and CDR2: SGHRS, YFSETQ. This CDR3 contains 15 residues. CDR3 region: CASSLGDLRWTEAFF.

The CDR3 loop is CASSIDRGRGNQPQHF. This chain connects TRBV12-3 or TRBV12-4 to TRBJ1-5; the TRBD1 assignment by TCRdb is unverifiable without DNA. The CDR3 extends over 16 amino acids.

The chain has TRBV6-1 and TRBJ2-3; TCRdb indicates TRBD1, and absent DNA this call remains unverified. Germline assignment: CDR1 MNHNS and CDR2 SASEGT. The CDR3 contains 14 residues. The CDR3 reads CASSGQGAGDTQYF.

The chain couples TRBV18 to TRBJ1-4. The germline V gene has CDR1 KGHSH and CDR2 LQKENI. This CDR3 region has 14 residues. CDR3 residues: CASSQQFGNEKLFF.

The genes are TRBV7-8 and TRBJ1-3. This CDR3 comprises 16 residues. Germline CDR1 and CDR2: SGHVS and FQNEAQ. CDR3 loop: CASSLVRTTSGNTIYF.

The chain uses TRBV5-4 and TRBJ2-7; TCRdb proposes TRBD1, but this gene call is untestable without DNA. The CDR3 is 14 amino acids. CDR1 and CDR2 from the germline V gene are SGHNT and YYREEE (reference sequence). This chain's CDR3 is CASSRRTDNYEQYF. The full variable domain, completed using reference TRBV5-4 and TRBJ2-7, is ETGVTQSPTHLIKTRGQQVTLRCSSQSGHNTVSWYQQALGQGPQFIFQYYREEENGRGNFPPRFSGLQFPNYSSELNVNALELDDSALYLCASSRRTDNYEQYFGPGTRLTVT.

This rearrangement joins TRBV12-3 or TRBV12-4 to TRBJ2-3; TCRdb designates TRBD1, a call that cannot be tested without DNA. The CDR3 has 15 residues. The CDR3 spells CASSPGQPFTDTQYF.

The V gene is TRBV6-1, the J gene TRBJ2-1; TCRdb's assignment of TRBD1 cannot be checked, as there is no DNA. This CDR3 is 15 amino acids long. Germline CDR1 MNHNS, CDR2 SASEGT. CDR3 protein: CASSRRDRGRDEQFF.

The V call is TRBV7-2, the J call TRBJ1-3. Germline CDR1 and CDR2: SGHTA and FQGNSA. The CDR3 is 14 residues long. The CDR3 sequence: CASTSRGAGNTIYF.

J is TRBJ2-3 and V is TRBV20-1; no DNA is available, so the TRBD1 call from TCRdb remains unchecked. Germline loops: CDR1 DFQATT, CDR2 SNEGSKA (reference sequence). This CDR3 contains 15 residues. The CDR3 sequence is CSARVAGDGTDTQYF.

V usage is TRBV27 and J usage is TRBJ2-7; the TRBD2 assignment by TCRdb is unverifiable without DNA. The V gene's germline CDR1 is MNHEY and CDR2 SMNVEV (reference sequence). CDR3 size: 12 residues. The CDR3 is CASRGQFYEQYF.

This sequence joins TRBV5-1 and TRBJ2-7; the D call from TCRdb, TRBD1, cannot be confirmed without DNA. Looked up from germline, CDR1 is SGHRS and CDR2 is YFSETQ. This CDR3 has 16 amino acids. The CDR3 region is CASSRSTGTGTHEQYF.

The chain couples TRBV4-1 to TRBJ2-3; TCRdb calls TRBD1, which cannot be checked without DNA. Germline lookup yields CDR1 MGHRA and CDR2 YSYEKL. CDR3 length: 16 residues. CDR3 sequence reads: CASSQKTGVGTDTQYF.

The chain links TRBV30 to TRBJ1-1; the D call from TCRdb, TRBD1, cannot be confirmed without DNA. In germline, CDR1 is GTSNPN, CDR2 SVGIG (reference sequence). The CDR3 runs to 14 residues. The CDR3 region is CAWSVGQVNTEAFF.

The chain combines TRBV7-9 with TRBJ2-3; no DNA is available, so the TRBD1 call from TCRdb remains unchecked. CDR1 is SEHNR and CDR2 is FQNEAQ in the germline V gene (reference sequence). The CDR3 covers 16 residues. CDR3 loop: CASSQIRGGTTDTQYF.

The rearrangement joins TRBV12-3 or TRBV12-4 to TRBJ2-5. The CDR3 contains 13 residues. The CDR3 loop is CASSVLTQETQYF.

The chain has TRBV7-9 and TRBJ1-2; TCRdb's D gene call, TRBD1, goes unchecked for lack of DNA. The CDR3 is made up of 16 amino acids. Germline V gives CDR1 SEHNR, CDR2 FQNEAQ (reference sequence). Here the CDR3 reads CASTIGPQEATYGYTF.

The gene calls are TRBV12-3 or TRBV12-4 and TRBJ2-1; TCRdb outputs TRBD1, but without DNA this stays unchecked. The CDR3 runs 13 residues. The CDR3 sequence is CASGGTNPNEQFF.

The V call is TRBV4-3, the J call TRBJ2-2. Germline CDR1 reads LGHNA; CDR2 reads YSLEER. The CDR3 length is 15 residues. This CDR3 is CASSYVSLSTGELFF.

V gene TRBV6-5 combines with J gene TRBJ1-3; TCRdb designates TRBD1, a call that cannot be tested without DNA. The CDR3 runs to 16 residues. CDR1 is MNHEY, CDR2 SVGAGI, per germline. CDR3 sequence reads: CASSWTGTGSRNTIYF.

The genes are TRBV5-1 and TRBJ2-1; TCRdb outputs TRBD1, but without DNA this stays unchecked. Germline lookup yields CDR1 SGHRS and CDR2 YFSETQ. CDR3 size: 15 residues. The CDR3 loop reads CASSLRYRLNNEQFF. Together with reference TRBV5-1 and TRBJ2-1, the CDR3 gives the full variable domain: KAGVTQTPRYLIKTRGQQVTLSCSPISGHRSVSWYQQTPGQGLQFLFEYFSETQRNKGNFPGRFSGRQFSNSRSEMNVSTLELGDSALYLCASSLRYRLNNEQFFGPGTRLTVL.

This chain joins TRBV27 and TRBJ2-7; TCRdb outputs TRBD1, but without DNA this stays unchecked. Germline V gives CDR1 MNHEY, CDR2 SMNVEV (reference sequence). CDR3 length equals 14 residues. The CDR3 spells CASTPGGKGYEQYF.